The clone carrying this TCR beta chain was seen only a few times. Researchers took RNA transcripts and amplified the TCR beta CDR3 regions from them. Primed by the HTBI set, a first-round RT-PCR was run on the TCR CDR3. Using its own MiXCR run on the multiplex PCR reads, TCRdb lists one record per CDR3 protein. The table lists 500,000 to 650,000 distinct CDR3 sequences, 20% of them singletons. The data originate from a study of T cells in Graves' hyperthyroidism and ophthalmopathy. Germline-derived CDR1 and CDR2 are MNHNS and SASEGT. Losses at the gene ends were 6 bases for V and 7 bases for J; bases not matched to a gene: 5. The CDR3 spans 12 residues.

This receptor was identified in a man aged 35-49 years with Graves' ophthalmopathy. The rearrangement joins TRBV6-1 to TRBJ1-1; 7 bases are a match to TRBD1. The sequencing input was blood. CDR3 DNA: TGTGCCAGCAGCAGGGGGGACGGTGAAGCTTTCTTT. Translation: CASSRGDGEAFF.